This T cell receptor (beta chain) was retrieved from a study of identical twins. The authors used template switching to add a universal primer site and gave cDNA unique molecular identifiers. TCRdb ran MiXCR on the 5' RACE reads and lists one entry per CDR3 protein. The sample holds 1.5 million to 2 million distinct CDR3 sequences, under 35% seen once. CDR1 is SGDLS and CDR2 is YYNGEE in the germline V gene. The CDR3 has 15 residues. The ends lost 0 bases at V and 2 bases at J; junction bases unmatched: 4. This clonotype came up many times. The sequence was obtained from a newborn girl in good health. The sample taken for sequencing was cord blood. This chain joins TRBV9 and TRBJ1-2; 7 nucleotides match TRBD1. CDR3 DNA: TGTGCCAGCAGCGTAGTAGGACAGGCCAACTATGGCTACACCTTC. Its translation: CASSVVGQANYGYTF.